Following are 23 T cell receptor beta chains from one sample sequenced in a study of T cells in Graves' hyperthyroidism and ophthalmopathy. Amplified TCR beta CDR3 regions came from RNA transcripts. The primer set for the first-round RT-PCR of the TCR CDR3 was HTBI. MiXCR was run by TCRdb on the multiplex PCR reads, yielding one entry per CDR3 protein. The sample lists around 760,000 distinct CDR3 sequences; around a third were seen once. The sequenced sample consisted of blood. The receptors derive from a woman in her thirties or forties with Graves' hyperthyroidism.

This clonotype came up once. V is TRBV10-3 and J is TRBJ1-1; a possible D gene is TRBD1 (6 bases). CDR3 length: 17 amino acids. CDR1 ENHRY and CDR2 SYGVKD come from the germline V gene. Trimming took off 0 bases at V and 0 bases at J, with 14 bases between the two ends. The DNA for the CDR3 is TGTGCCATCAGTGAGTCCGGGGGCAGGGGAATGAACACTGAAGCTTTCTTT. Protein: CAISESGGRGMNTEAFF.

This clonotype has a count of ten or more. This chain connects TRBV10-3 to TRBJ1-2, with D possibly matching TRBD1 (6 bases). V dropped 0 bases and J dropped 7 bases, with 12 bases sitting between them. Germline V gene data show CDR1 as ENHRY and CDR2 as SYGVKD. The CDR3 totals 14 residues. The CDR3 region is CAISESNRESGYTF. The CDR3 bases are TGTGCCATCAGTGAGTCGAACAGGGAAAGTGGCTACACCTTC.

A word on this clonotype: One end of the junction is discordant with germline, which a read error may explain. The chain joins TRBV7-3 to TRBJ1-3; no firm D call. This CDR3 region has 18 residues. The V gene's germline CDR1 is SGHTA and CDR2 FQGTGA. CDR3 DNA: TGCGCCAGCAGCCAAGAGGGTTTACCCGGTAACTCTGGAAACACCATATATTTT. Amino acids: CASSQEGLPGNSGNTIYF.

There are a few counts of this clonotype. The genes are TRBV29-1 and TRBJ2-7; 7 bases line up with TRBD2. The CDR3 is 13 amino acids. The V and J ends lost 8 bases and 4 bases, in that order; junction bases with no gene match: 11. Germline CDR1 reads SQVTM; CDR2 reads ANQGSEA. The CDR3 DNA is TGCAGCTTAGGAGACGGCGGGGGTTACGAGCAGTACTTC. Its translation: CSLGDGGGYEQYF.

This clonotype has at least ten counts. This chain uses TRBV12-5 with TRBJ1-6, with TRBD1 identical over 7 bases. The germline V gene encodes CDR1 LGHNT and CDR2 FRNRAP. CDR3 size: 13 residues. Trimming removed 5 bases from V and 6 bases from J; junction bases left unmatched: 1. The CDR3 spells CASGRDSNSPLHF. The DNA for the CDR3 is TGTGCTAGTGGTCGGGACAGTAATTCACCCCTCCACTTT.

With respect to this clonotype: The germline gene is not matched at one end of the junction; a read error may be the cause. In DNA form, the CDR3 reads TGTGCCAGCAGTTACTCGTTGGCGGGAGGGCAGCCCCAGCATTTT. Protein: CASSYSLAGGQPQHF. The chain is built from TRBV10-3 and TRBJ1-5, with D hard to call. Germline V gene sequence: CDR1 ENHRY, CDR2 SYGVKD. The CDR3 extends over 15 amino acids.

V usage is TRBV7-9 and J usage is TRBJ2-5; a weak D match, TRBD1 (6 bases). Germline loops: CDR1 SEHNR, CDR2 FQNEAQ (reference sequence). CDR3 size: 20 residues. Trimming cost V 3 bases and J 7 bases, with 33 bases left between them. The CDR3 reads CASSLERTRGFTTEKGTQYF. CDR3 nucleotides: TGTGCCAGCAGCTTGGAGCGGACAAGGGGGTTCACTACGGAAAAAGGGACCCAGTACTTC.

This clonotype was found a few times. In DNA, the CDR3 is TGTGCCAGCAGCCAGGAAACAGCGTACGAGCAGTACTTC. Translation gives CASSQETAYEQYF. V gene TRBV4-2 combines with J gene TRBJ2-7, with D hard to call. The CDR3 consists of 13 residues. Germline V gene sequence: CDR1 LGHNA, CDR2 YNFKEQ. V shed 3 bases and J shed 4 bases, with 10 bases lying between them.

This sequence joins TRBV10-2 and TRBJ1-1, with D tentatively TRBD1 (5 bases). The germline V gene encodes CDR1 WSHSY and CDR2 SAAADI. The CDR3 has 13 amino acids. CDR3 sequence (DNA): TGCGCGGCCGGGGGGATAAGTGGCACTGAAGCTTTCTTT. This translates into CAAGGISGTEAFF.

This sequence joins TRBV19 and TRBJ1-4; no clear D. Germline values: CDR1 LNHDA, CDR2 SQIVND (reference sequence). The CDR3 has 14 amino acids. V dropped 6 bases and J dropped 3 bases, with 11 bases sitting between them. The CDR3 protein is CASSNGRSNEKLFF. The CDR3 nucleotides read TGTGCCAGTAGCAACGGAAGGTCTAATGAAAAACTGTTTTTT.

There are many counts of this clonotype. J is TRBJ1-2 and V is TRBV7-2; possible D gene TRBD1, 6 bases. CDR3 length: 15 residues. With 5 bases removed from V and 4 bases from J, the gap between germline ends came to 17 bases. Germline V CDR1 and CDR2: SGHTA, FQGNSA. The CDR3 protein is CASSPHGGASYGYTF. CDR3 nucleotides: TGTGCCAGCAGCCCCCATGGGGGCGCGTCCTATGGCTACACCTTC.

This chain connects TRBV24-1 to TRBJ1-5; D ambiguous. Germline V gene lookup returns CDR1 KGHDR and CDR2 SFDVKD. V was cut by 3 bases and J by 9 bases, with 14 bases left in between. CDR3 length equals 14 residues. CDR3 DNA sequence: TGTGCCACCAGTGATCGGAGCGCGATATCGCCCCAGCATTTT. It yields the protein CATSDRSAISPQHF.

This rearrangement joins TRBV6-1 to TRBJ1-1; TRBD1 aligns across 9 bases. Germline loops: CDR1 MNHNS, CDR2 SASEGT. The CDR3 sequence is 14 residues long. V gave up 5 bases and J gave up 3 bases; unmatched junction bases: 4. In nucleotides, the CDR3 is TGTGCCAGCAGTTACCGGGACAGGGACACTGAAGCTTTCTTT. Protein product: CASSYRDRDTEAFF.

This clonotype occurred a few times. CDR3 coding DNA: TGTGCCAGCAGGAAGAGTACCTACGAGCAGTACTTC. This translates into CASRKSTYEQYF. The rearrangement uses TRBV5-6 and TRBJ2-7; D is unresolved. CDR3 length: 12 residues. In germline, CDR1 is SGHDT, CDR2 YYEEEE. V was cut by 5 bases and J by 2 bases, with 8 bases left in between.

On this clonotype: A much larger clone sits a single nucleotide away, making a read error possible. This chain links TRBV7-9 with TRBJ2-7; 9 bases fit TRBD1. After removal of 6 bases from V and 5 bases from J, the junction contained 5 bases not matched to a gene. CDR1 and CDR2 from the germline V gene are SEHNR and FQNEAQ (reference sequence). The CDR3 spans 13 residues. As DNA, the CDR3 is TGTGCCAGCAGACCGGACAGGGGCAACGAGCAGTACTTC. This encodes CASRPDRGNEQYF.

This clonotype showed up many times. This chain connects TRBV7-3 to TRBJ1-1; no firm D call. V was clipped by 4 bases and J by 1 base, with 10 bases between them. CDR1 is SGHTA and CDR2 is FQGTGA in the germline V gene. The CDR3 runs to 14 residues. CDR3 bases: TGTGCCAGCAGCTCTAGTGCAACGAACACTGAAGCTTTCTTT. Amino acids: CASSSSATNTEAFF.

About this clonotype: This clone may be a read error of a much larger clone one base away. V is TRBV19 and J is TRBJ2-7, with D possibly being TRBD1 (5 bases). V was cut by 4 bases and J by 3 bases, with 19 bases left in between. CDR3 length: 16 residues. The germline V gene has CDR1 LNHDA and CDR2 SQIVND (reference sequence). Here the CDR3 reads CASSSIGLTGFYEQYF. The CDR3 coding sequence is TGTGCCAGTAGTAGCATTGGATTAACAGGCTTCTACGAGCAGTACTTC.

In its sample, this clonotype was seen a few times. This chain connects TRBV7-4 to TRBJ1-6; possibly TRBD1 for D (6 bases). Per the germline V gene, CDR1 is SGHVT and CDR2 is SQSDAQ. The CDR3 is made up of 16 amino acids. V was pared by 5 bases and J by 9 bases, with 20 bases between. The CDR3 protein is CASSQDDDRKFSPLHF. CDR3 bases: TGTGCCAGCAGCCAAGACGACGACAGGAAATTTTCACCCCTCCACTTT.

The rearrangement uses TRBV29-1 and TRBJ1-1; D unresolved. Trimming stripped 4 bases from V and 0 bases from J, with 6 bases between. Germline CDR1 is SQVTM and CDR2 is ANQGSEA. This CDR3 spans 12 amino acids. In nucleotides, the CDR3 is TGCAGCGTTGCTTATGTGAACACTGAAGCTTTCTTT. It encodes CSVAYVNTEAFF.

The chain links TRBV19 to TRBJ1-1, with D possibly TRBD1 on 5 matching bases. With 9 bases removed from V and 7 bases from J, the gap between germline ends came to 42 bases. The germline CDR1 and CDR2 sequences are LNHDA and SQIVND (reference sequence). The CDR3 is 21 amino acids. The CDR3 DNA reads TGTGCCAGGCCGACTGACAGTCCTCCCTGGGCTTTAGCTTTTCCGGAGAGTGAAGCTTTCTTT. This encodes CARPTDSPPWALAFPESEAFF.

Regarding this clonotype: A single base separates this from a much larger clone, so it may be a read error. This CDR3 reads CASSLDGGLFYGYTF. The CDR3 coding sequence is TGTGCCAGCAGCTTAGACGGGGGGCTTTTCTATGGCTACACCTTC. V gene TRBV7-9 combines with J gene TRBJ1-2, with D perhaps TRBD1 (6 bases). V was clipped by 1 base and J by 4 bases, with 13 bases between them. This CDR3 has 15 amino acids. Germline-derived CDR1 and CDR2 are SEHNR and FQNEAQ (reference sequence).

J is TRBJ1-2 and V is TRBV25-1, with D perhaps matching TRBD1 (5 bases). CDR3 length: 15 residues. Germline-derived CDR1 and CDR2 are MGHDK and SYGVNS. The germline V and J ends were trimmed by 5 bases and 7 bases, with 20 bases remaining between them. In DNA form, the CDR3 reads TGTGCCAGCAGTTTGGGGATGAGGGGCTACGGTGGCTACACCTTC. Protein sequence: CASSLGMRGYGGYTF.

This chain connects TRBV6-6 to TRBJ2-5, with D possibly TRBD2 on 7 matching bases. Germline-derived CDR1 and CDR2 are MNHNY and SVGAGI (reference sequence). CDR3 size: 16 residues. The ends were cut back, 7 bases at V and 1 base at J, with 19 bases in the middle. CDR3 region: CASIRGANWGQETQYF. The CDR3 DNA follows: TGTGCCAGCATCCGGGGGGCGAATTGGGGCCAAGAGACCCAGTACTTC.